Detailed here is one T cell receptor beta chain. At one of its ends the junction is not consistent with the germline gene, which may arise from a read error. Germline-derived CDR1 and CDR2 are SNHLY and FYNNEI. This CDR3 comprises 16 residues. Libraries were prepared by immunoSEQ multiplex PCR; TCRdb keeps only in-frame clonotypes and omits some of them. The sample has approximately 200,000 clones, around 90% seen once. The data are from a study of blood T cell repertoires in COVID-19. For the study at large: Sample material is recorded as cDNA or gDNA derived from T cells, B-cell-depleted T cells, or PBMCs.

V gene TRBV2 combines with J gene TRBJ1-2; no definite D call. The source of this sequence is a man aged 30 to 45 who had recovered from COVID-19. Sequenced material: PBMCs or T cells enriched from blood (not recorded which). The CDR3 here is CANSAGSSYLNYGYTF. The CDR3 DNA sequence: TGTGCCAACAGTGCCGGGTCAAGCTACCTTAACTATGGCTACACCTTC. The full variable domain, rest sourced from reference TRBV2 and TRBJ1-2, is EPEVTQTPSHQVTQMGQEVILRCVPISNHLYFYWYRQILGQKVEFLVSFYNNEISEKSEIFDDQFSVERPDGSNFTLKIRSTKLEDSAMYFCANSAGSSYLNYGYTFGSGTRLTVV.